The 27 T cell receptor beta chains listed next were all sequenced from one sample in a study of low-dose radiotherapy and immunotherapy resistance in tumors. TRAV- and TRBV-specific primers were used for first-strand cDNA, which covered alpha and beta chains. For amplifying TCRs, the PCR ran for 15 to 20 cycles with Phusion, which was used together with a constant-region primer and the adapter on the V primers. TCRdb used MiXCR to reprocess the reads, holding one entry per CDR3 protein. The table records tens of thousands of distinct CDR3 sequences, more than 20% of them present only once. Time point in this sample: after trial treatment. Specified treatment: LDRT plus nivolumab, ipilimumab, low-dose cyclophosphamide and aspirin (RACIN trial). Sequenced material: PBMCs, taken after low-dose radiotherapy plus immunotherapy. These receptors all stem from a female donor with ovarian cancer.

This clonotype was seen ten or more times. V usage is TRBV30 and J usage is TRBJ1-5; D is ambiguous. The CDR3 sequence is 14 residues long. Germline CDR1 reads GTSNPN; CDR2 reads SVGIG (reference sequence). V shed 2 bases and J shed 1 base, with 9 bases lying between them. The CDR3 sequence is CAWSYKGSNQPQHF. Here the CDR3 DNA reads TGTGCCTGGAGTTACAAGGGAAGCAATCAGCCCCAGCATTTT.

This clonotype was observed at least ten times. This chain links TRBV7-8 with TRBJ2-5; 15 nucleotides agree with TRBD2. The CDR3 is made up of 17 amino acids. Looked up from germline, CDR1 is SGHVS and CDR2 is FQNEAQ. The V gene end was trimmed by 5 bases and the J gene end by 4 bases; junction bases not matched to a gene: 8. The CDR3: CASSVGLAGGRRETQYF. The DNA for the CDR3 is TGTGCCAGCAGCGTAGGACTAGCGGGGGGGCGTAGAGAGACCCAGTACTTC.

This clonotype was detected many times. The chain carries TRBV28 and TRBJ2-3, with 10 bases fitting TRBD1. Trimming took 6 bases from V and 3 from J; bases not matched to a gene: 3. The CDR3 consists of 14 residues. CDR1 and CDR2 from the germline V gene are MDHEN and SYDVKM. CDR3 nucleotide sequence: TGTGCCAGCAGGTCGGACAGGGGGACAGATACGCAGTATTTT. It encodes CASRSDRGTDTQYF.

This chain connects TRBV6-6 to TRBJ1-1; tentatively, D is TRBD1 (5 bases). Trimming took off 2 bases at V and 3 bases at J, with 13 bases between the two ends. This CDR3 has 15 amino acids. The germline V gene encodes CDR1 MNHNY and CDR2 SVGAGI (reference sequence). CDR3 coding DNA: TGTGCCAGCAGTTACGGCGGGGCGGCGTACACTGAAGCTTTCTTT. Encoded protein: CASSYGGAAYTEAFF.

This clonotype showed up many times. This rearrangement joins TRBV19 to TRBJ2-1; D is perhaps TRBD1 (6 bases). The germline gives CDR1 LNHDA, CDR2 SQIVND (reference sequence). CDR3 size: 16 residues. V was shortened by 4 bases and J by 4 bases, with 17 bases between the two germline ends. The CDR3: CASSTGHAVGYNEQFF. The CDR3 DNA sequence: TGTGCCAGTAGTACGGGACATGCGGTAGGGTACAATGAGCAGTTCTTC.

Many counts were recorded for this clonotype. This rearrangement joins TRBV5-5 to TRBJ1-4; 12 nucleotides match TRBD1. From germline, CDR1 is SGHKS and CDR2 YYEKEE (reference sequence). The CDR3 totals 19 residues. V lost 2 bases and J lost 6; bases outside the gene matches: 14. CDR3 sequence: CASSFRVPGTGGGDEKLFF. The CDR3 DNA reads TGTGCCAGCAGCTTTAGGGTTCCCGGGACAGGGGGCGGCGATGAAAAACTGTTTTTT.

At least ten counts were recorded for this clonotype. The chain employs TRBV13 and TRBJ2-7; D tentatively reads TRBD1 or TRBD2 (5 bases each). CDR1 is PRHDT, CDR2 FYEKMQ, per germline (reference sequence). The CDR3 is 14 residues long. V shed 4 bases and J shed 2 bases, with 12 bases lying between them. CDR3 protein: CASSSRDQAYEQYF. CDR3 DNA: TGTGCCAGCAGCTCTCGGGACCAGGCCTACGAGCAGTACTTC.

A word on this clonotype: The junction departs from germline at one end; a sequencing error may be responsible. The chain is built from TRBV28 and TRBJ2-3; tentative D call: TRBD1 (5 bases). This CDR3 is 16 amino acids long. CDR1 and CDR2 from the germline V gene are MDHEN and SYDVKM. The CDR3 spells CASSRTGSGPTVTQYF. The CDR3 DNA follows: TGTGCCAGCAGCCGTACCGGGTCAGGGCCCACAGTTACGCAGTATTTT.

This CDR3 reads CASSPFAGANVLTF. The CDR3 region has the DNA TGTGCCAGCAGTCCCTTCGCTGGGGCCAACGTCCTGACTTTC. The chain has TRBV2 and TRBJ2-6; the D is unclear. The CDR3 contains 14 residues. Germline V lookup: CDR1 SNHLY, CDR2 FYNNEI. V shed 5 bases and J shed 2 bases, with 7 bases lying between them.

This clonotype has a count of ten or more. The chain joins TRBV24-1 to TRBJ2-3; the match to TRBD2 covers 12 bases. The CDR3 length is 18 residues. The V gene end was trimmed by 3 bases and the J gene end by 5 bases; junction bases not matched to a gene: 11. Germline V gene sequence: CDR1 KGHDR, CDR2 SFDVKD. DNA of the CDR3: TGTGCCACCAGTGATACCCTCCGGACTAGCGGGAAGGGAGATACGCAGTATTTT. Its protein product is CATSDTLRTSGKGDTQYF.

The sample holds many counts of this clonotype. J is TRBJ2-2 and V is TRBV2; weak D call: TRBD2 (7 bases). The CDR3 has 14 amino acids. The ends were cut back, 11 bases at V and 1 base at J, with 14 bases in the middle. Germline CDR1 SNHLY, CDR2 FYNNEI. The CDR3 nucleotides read TGTGCCGGCCGGGGGGCAGGGAACACCGGGGAGCTGTTTTTT. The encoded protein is CAGRGAGNTGELFF.

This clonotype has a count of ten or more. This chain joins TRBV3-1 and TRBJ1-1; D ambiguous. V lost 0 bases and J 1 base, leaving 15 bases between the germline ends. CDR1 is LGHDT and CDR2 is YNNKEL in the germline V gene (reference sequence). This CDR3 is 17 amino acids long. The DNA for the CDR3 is TGTGCCAGCAGCCAAGACCCCCGGTTTAGATCGAACACTGAAGCTTTCTTT. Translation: CASSQDPRFRSNTEAFF.

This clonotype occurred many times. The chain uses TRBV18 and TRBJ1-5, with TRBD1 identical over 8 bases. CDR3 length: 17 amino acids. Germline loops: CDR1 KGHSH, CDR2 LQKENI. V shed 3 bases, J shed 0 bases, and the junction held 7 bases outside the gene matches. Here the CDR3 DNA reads TGTGCCAGCTCACCGGAGGGACAGGCTAATAGCAATCAGCCCCAGCATTTT. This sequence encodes CASSPEGQANSNQPQHF.

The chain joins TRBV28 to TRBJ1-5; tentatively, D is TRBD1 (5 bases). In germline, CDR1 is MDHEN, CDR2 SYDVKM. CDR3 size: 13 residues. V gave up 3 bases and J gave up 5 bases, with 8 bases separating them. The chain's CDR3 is CASSFVGDQPQHF. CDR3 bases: TGTGCCAGCAGTTTTGTGGGGGATCAGCCCCAGCATTTT.

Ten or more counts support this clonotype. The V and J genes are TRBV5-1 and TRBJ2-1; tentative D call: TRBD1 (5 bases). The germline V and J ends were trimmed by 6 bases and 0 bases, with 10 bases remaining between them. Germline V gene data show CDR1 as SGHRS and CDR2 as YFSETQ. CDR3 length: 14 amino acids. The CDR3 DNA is TGCGCCAGCAATACCCAGGGCTCCTACAATGAGCAGTTCTTC. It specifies CASNTQGSYNEQFF.

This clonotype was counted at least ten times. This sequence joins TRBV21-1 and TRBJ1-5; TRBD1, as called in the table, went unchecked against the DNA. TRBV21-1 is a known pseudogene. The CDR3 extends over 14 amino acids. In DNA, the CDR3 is TGTGCCAGCCCCACGACAGGCAGCAATCAGCCCCAGCATTTT. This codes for CASPTTGSNQPQHF.

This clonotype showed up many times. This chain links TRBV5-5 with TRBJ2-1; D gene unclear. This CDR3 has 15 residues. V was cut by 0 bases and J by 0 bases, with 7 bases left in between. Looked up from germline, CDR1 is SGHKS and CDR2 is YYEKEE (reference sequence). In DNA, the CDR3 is TGTGCCAGCAGCTTGGGTGGTGGCTCCTACAATGAGCAGTTCTTC. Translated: CASSLGGGSYNEQFF.

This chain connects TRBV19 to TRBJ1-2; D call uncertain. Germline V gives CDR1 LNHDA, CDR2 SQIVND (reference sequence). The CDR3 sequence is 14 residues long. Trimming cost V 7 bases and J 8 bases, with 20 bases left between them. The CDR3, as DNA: TGTGCCAGTACCCTTTCGGGAAGGGCAAAAGGCTACACCTTC. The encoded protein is CASTLSGRAKGYTF. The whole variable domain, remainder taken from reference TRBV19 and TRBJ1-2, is DGGITQSPKYLFRKEGQNVTLSCEQNLNHDAMYWYRQDPGQGLRLIYYSQIVNDFQKGDIAEGYSVSREKKESFPLTVTSAQKNPTAFYLCASTLSGRAKGYTFGSGTRLTVV.

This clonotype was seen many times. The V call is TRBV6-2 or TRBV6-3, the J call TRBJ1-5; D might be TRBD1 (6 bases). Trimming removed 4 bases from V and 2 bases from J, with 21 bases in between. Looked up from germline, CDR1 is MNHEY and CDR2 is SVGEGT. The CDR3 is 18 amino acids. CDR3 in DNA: TGTGCCAGCAGTTCCAGGGGACCCTCAACCGCTGGCAATCAGCCCCAGCATTTT. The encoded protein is CASSSRGPSTAGNQPQHF.

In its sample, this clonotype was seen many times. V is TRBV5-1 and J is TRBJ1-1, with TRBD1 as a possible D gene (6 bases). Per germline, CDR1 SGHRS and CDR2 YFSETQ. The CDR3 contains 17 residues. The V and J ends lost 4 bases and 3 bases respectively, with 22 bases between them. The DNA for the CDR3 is TGCGCCAGCAGCGGGCGGGGGGCTCGCTTCCTAGACACTGAAGCTTTCTTT. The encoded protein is CASSGRGARFLDTEAFF.

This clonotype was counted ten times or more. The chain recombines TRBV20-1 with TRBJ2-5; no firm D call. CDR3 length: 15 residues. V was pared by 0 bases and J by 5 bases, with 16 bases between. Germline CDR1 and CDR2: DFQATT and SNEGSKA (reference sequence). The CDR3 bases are TGCAGTGCTAGAGATGGTCGGCCCGCGTTGGAGACCCAGTACTTC. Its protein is CSARDGRPALETQYF.

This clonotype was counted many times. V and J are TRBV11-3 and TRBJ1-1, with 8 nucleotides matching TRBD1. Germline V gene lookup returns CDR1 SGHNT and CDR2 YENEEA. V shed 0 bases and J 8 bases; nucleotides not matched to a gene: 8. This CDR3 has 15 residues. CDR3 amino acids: CASSLDLGTGKEAFF. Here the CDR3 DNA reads TGTGCCAGCAGCTTAGATCTAGGGACAGGCAAAGAAGCTTTCTTT.

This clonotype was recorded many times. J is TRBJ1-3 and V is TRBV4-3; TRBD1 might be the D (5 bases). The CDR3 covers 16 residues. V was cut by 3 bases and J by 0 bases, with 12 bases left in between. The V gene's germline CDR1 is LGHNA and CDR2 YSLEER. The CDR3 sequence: CASSQAPGGSGNTIYF. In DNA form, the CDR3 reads TGCGCCAGCAGCCAGGCCCCCGGGGGCTCTGGAAACACCATATATTTT.

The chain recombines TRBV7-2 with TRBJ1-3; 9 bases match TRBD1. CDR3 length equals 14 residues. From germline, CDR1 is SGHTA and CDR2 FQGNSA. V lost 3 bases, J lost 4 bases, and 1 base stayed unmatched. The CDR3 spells CASSLDRGGNTIYF. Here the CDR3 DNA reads TGTGCCAGCAGCTTGGACAGGGGCGGAAACACCATATATTTT.

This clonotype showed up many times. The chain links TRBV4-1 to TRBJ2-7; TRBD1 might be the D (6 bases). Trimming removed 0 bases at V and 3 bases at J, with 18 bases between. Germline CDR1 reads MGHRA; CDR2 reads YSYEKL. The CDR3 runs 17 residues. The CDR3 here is CASSQDVRGAANYEQYF. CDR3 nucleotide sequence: TGCGCCAGCAGCCAAGATGTCAGGGGCGCAGCCAACTACGAGCAGTACTTC.

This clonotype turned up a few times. CDR3 loop: CASSFGNYGYTF. CDR3 nucleotides: TGTGCCAGCAGTTTCGGGAACTATGGCTACACCTTC. This chain links TRBV28 with TRBJ1-2; unclear D gene. Germline lookup yields CDR1 MDHEN and CDR2 SYDVKM. Trimming took off 3 bases at V and 2 bases at J, with 4 bases between the two ends. CDR3 length: 12 amino acids.

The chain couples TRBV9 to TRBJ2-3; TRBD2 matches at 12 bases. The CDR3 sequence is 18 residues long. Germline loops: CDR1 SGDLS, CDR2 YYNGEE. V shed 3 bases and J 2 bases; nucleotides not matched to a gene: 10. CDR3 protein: CASSATSGGHIFTDTQYF. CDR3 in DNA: TGTGCCAGCAGCGCGACTAGCGGGGGACATATATTCACAGATACGCAGTATTTT.